Listed here is a single T cell receptor (beta chain). Its antigen is as yet unknown. This sample is part of a study of OX40 agonist ivuxolimab in advanced cancers. Overall study findings and caveats: Among the lowest levels of clonal expansion were found in partial responders at 0.1-3.0 mg/kg.

Sequenced by immunoSEQ multiplex PCR; TCRdb stores in-frame clones only, minus some. The table lists tens of thousands of clones, around 81% of them singletons. The sample in question was CD4+ or CD8+ T cells sorted from blood, obtained in a trial of the OX40 agonist ivuxolimab. The origin of this receptor is an adult with an advanced solid tumor such as melanoma, head and neck, liver or kidney cancer.

As DNA, the CDR3 is TGTGGGACATGGGGGGGCGTCACTGAAGCTTTCTTT. Its translation is CGTWGGVTEAFF. J is TRBJ1-1 and V is TRBV21-1. TRBV21-1 is termed a pseudogene. The CDR3 is made up of 12 amino acids.